These 27 T cell receptor beta chains were sequenced from one sample in a study of cytomegalovirus exposure and HLA in healthy donors. Assay: immunoSEQ multiplex PCR; the TCRdb copy retains only in-frame clones and omits some. The sample holds under 250,000 clones, about nine tenths seen once. Sequencing input: PBMCs. The receptor source for this set is a woman aged 18-29 years in good health and CMV-seropositive.

This chain uses TRBV6-5 with TRBJ2-3; 7 nucleotides align to TRBD2. The V segment lost 9 bases and the J segment 10 bases; nucleotides outside the gene matches: 13. The CDR3 consists of 13 residues. From germline, CDR1 is MNHEY and CDR2 SVGAGI. CDR3 region: CASTTSSSGPQYF. The CDR3 region has the DNA TGTGCCAGTACGACTAGCTCCTCCGGTCCGCAGTATTTT.

The V gene is TRBV5-1, the J gene TRBJ2-3; TRBD2 agrees at 8 bases. The CDR3 has 16 residues. V dropped 3 bases and J dropped 4; count of bases not matched to a gene: 10. Germline-derived CDR1 and CDR2 are SGHRS and YFSETQ. The CDR3, as DNA: TGCGCCAGCAGCTCACGAAGGCGGGAGGTATCAGATACGCAGTATTTT. Protein: CASSSRRREVSDTQYF.

The chain couples TRBV4-1 to TRBJ1-1; D perhaps matches TRBD1 (5 bases). This CDR3 is 14 amino acids long. The V gene's germline CDR1 is MGHRA and CDR2 YSYEKL. V was cut by 1 base and J by 6 bases, with 12 bases left in between. The DNA of the CDR3 is TGCGCCAGCAGCCAAGTCTATGGGGCGGCTGAAGCTTTCTTT. As protein: CASSQVYGAAEAFF.

V and J are TRBV18 and TRBJ2-3, with a possible D match to TRBD2 (6 bases). Germline CDR1 KGHSH, CDR2 LQKENI. This CDR3 region has 18 residues. V lost 1 base to trimming and J lost 3 bases, with 20 bases between them. The CDR3 sequence is CASSPRSPFGGETDTQYF. The CDR3 nucleotides read TGTGCCAGCTCACCACGTTCTCCTTTCGGGGGAGAAACAGATACGCAGTATTTT.

This chain joins TRBV9 and TRBJ1-2; the match to TRBD1 covers 9 bases. The CDR3 has 14 amino acids. The junction had 7 bases not matched to a gene; V was cut back by 4 bases and J by 6 bases. From germline, CDR1 is SGDLS and CDR2 YYNGEE. CDR3 amino acids: CASSTDRGRDGYTF. The CDR3, as DNA: TGTGCCAGCAGCACGGACAGGGGCAGGGATGGCTACACCTTC.

This rearrangement joins TRBV29-1 to TRBJ2-1, with 10 bases fitting TRBD2. The length of the CDR3 is 15 residues. J gave up 8 bases and V 0 bases, and 7 bases lay outside the gene matches. Germline lookup yields CDR1 SQVTM and CDR2 ANQGSEA. DNA for the CDR3: TGCAGCGTTGAAGAAGGTACTAGCGGGACCGATGAGCAGTTCTTC. It yields the protein CSVEEGTSGTDEQFF.

The J gene is TRBJ2-7, the V gene TRBV5-4; 8 positions agree with TRBD2. Germline CDR1 and CDR2: SGHNT and YYREEE (reference sequence). The V and J ends lost 4 bases and 7 bases, in that order; junction bases with no gene match: 4. The length of the CDR3 is 12 residues. The CDR3 region has the DNA TGTGCCAGCAGCCACTTAGCGGGAGAGCAGTACTTC. Translation gives CASSHLAGEQYF.

J is TRBJ2-7 and V is TRBV28, with 9 positions matching TRBD1. J gave up 5 bases and V 6 bases, and 14 bases lay outside the gene matches. The germline gives CDR1 MDHEN, CDR2 SYDVKM. The length of the CDR3 is 16 residues. CDR3: CASSLPDRGRAHEQYF. The CDR3 DNA is TGTGCCAGCAGCCTCCCCGACAGGGGGAGGGCCCACGAGCAGTACTTC.

The chain uses TRBV27 and TRBJ2-1; 9 bases align to TRBD1. CDR3 size: 14 residues. V was clipped by 8 bases and J by 6 bases; unmatched bases: 8. CDR1 MNHEY and CDR2 SMNVEV come from the germline V gene (reference sequence). CDR3: CASSTGTGTNEQFF. CDR3 nucleotides: TGTGCCAGCTCTACCGGGACAGGGACCAATGAGCAGTTCTTC.

The chain has TRBV29-1 and TRBJ2-7; D is unresolved. The length of the CDR3 is 14 residues. V shed 1 base and J shed 0 bases, with 10 bases lying between them. CDR1 SQVTM and CDR2 ANQGSEA come from the germline V gene. CDR3 residues: CSVEVDSLSYEQYF. In DNA form, the CDR3 reads TGCAGCGTTGAAGTAGACTCTCTCTCCTACGAGCAGTACTTC.

The CDR3 nucleotides are TGTGCCAGCGAAACTGGGGACACCTCTCGGGAGCAGTACTTC. It is translated as CASETGDTSREQYF. This chain uses TRBV6-1 with TRBJ2-7; D perhaps matches TRBD1 (6 bases). This CDR3 has 14 amino acids. Between the trimmed V and J ends, which lost 8 bases and 7 bases, there was a span of 21 bases. CDR1 is MNHNS, CDR2 SASEGT, per germline.

V is TRBV28 and J is TRBJ1-1; 9 bases are shared with TRBD1. CDR1 is MDHEN, CDR2 SYDVKM, per germline. The CDR3 runs to 13 residues. V shed 7 bases and J 5 bases; nucleotides not matched to a gene: 5. DNA of the CDR3: TGTGCCAGCACCCGGACAGGGGTAACTGAAGCTTTCTTT. Translation: CASTRTGVTEAFF.

This chain joins TRBV9 and TRBJ1-4, with D tentatively TRBD1 (6 bases). This CDR3 has 15 residues. Trimming cost V 4 bases and J 8 bases, with 18 bases left between them. Germline-derived CDR1 and CDR2 are SGDLS and YYNGEE. CDR3 sequence reads: CASSPGTTRGEKLFF. CDR3 DNA: TGTGCCAGCAGCCCCGGGACAACTAGAGGAGAAAAACTGTTTTTT. Using reference TRBV9 and TRBJ1-4 for the parts outside the CDR3, the full variable domain is DSGVTQTPKHLITATGQRVTLRCSPRSGDLSVYWYQQSLDQGLQFLIQYYNGEERAKGNILERFSAQQFPDLHSELNLSSLELGDSALYFCASSPGTTRGEKLFFGSGTQLSVL.

V is TRBV10-3 and J is TRBJ1-5; D not resolved. Germline values: CDR1 ENHRY, CDR2 SYGVKD. The CDR3 has 15 amino acids. Trimming pared 0 bases from V and 6 bases from J, leaving 12 bases between. CDR3 sequence (DNA): TGTGCCATCAGTGAGTCGACACGGAGCGGTCAGCCCCAGCATTTT. It is translated as CAISESTRSGQPQHF.

The V and J genes are TRBV14 and TRBJ2-5; a possible D gene is TRBD1 (6 bases). The length of the CDR3 is 15 residues. Germline V gene lookup returns CDR1 SGHDN and CDR2 FVKESK. Trimming shortened V by 3 bases and J by 2 bases, and 13 bases separated the two germline ends. The CDR3 DNA sequence: TGTGCCAGCAGCCACTCACAGGGTCGGCAAGAGACCCAGTACTTC. This translates into CASSHSQGRQETQYF.

This clone was counted once. V usage is TRBV4-1 and J usage is TRBJ2-3, with 8 bases that match TRBD2. Germline V gives CDR1 MGHRA, CDR2 YSYEKL. Germline trimming cut 4 bases from V and 5 bases from J; bases unmatched to any gene: 26. This CDR3 spans 21 amino acids. This CDR3 is CASSRTPGYGPGGPIGDTQYF. In nucleotides, the CDR3 is TGCGCCAGCAGCCGCACTCCAGGTTACGGACCGGGAGGGCCGATAGGAGATACGCAGTATTTT.

The chain carries TRBV18 and TRBJ2-7, with 9 bases that match TRBD1. Trimming took 5 bases from V and 4 from J; bases not matched to a gene: 3. This CDR3 has 13 amino acids. CDR1 is KGHSH and CDR2 is LQKENI in the germline V gene. The CDR3: CASSRDRDYEQYF. DNA for the CDR3: TGTGCCAGCTCAAGGGACAGGGATTACGAGCAGTACTTC.

The chain uses TRBV28 and TRBJ1-2, with TRBD1 matching 8 bases. Germline CDR1 and CDR2: MDHEN and SYDVKM. With V trimmed by 6 bases and J by 0 bases, 3 bases remained unmatched. The CDR3 spans 14 residues. DNA of the CDR3: TGTGCCAGCAGACAGGGGGTAGCTAACTATGGCTACACCTTC. Translation gives CASRQGVANYGYTF.

This clone turned up a few times. The chain combines TRBV4-1 with TRBJ1-5; a possible D gene is TRBD1 (6 bases). Trimming shortened V by 0 bases and J by 5 bases, and 8 bases separated the two germline ends. The CDR3 runs 14 residues. Germline values: CDR1 MGHRA, CDR2 YSYEKL. The CDR3 loop reads CASSQDPGDQPQHF. CDR3 nucleotide sequence: TGCGCCAGCAGCCAAGACCCAGGGGATCAGCCCCAGCATTTT.

This clone was recorded only once. The chain recombines TRBV2 with TRBJ2-7; TRBD1 matches 7 bases. Germline V lookup: CDR1 SNHLY, CDR2 FYNNEI. Germline trimming cut 5 bases from V and 2 bases from J; bases unmatched to any gene: 6. The CDR3 consists of 14 residues. The CDR3 nucleotides read TGTGCCAGCAGTTCCGACAGGGCCGCCTACGAGCAGTACTTC. Residues: CASSSDRAAYEQYF.

The V and J genes are TRBV5-1 and TRBJ2-7; tentatively, D is TRBD1 (5 bases). The CDR3 is 15 residues long. The germline gives CDR1 SGHRS, CDR2 YFSETQ. V lost 0 bases to trimming and J lost 4 bases, with 14 bases between them. The CDR3 DNA reads as TGCGCCAGCAGCTTGGCGCCAGGGATTAATTACGAGCAGTACTTC. Encoded protein: CASSLAPGINYEQYF.

The chain recombines TRBV5-1 with TRBJ2-5; 9 nucleotides match TRBD2. The CDR3 extends over 14 amino acids. CDR1 and CDR2 (germline): SGHRS, YFSETQ. V lost 6 bases, J lost 0 bases, and 3 bases stayed unmatched. CDR3 sequence reads: CASKTSGYQETQYF. DNA of the CDR3: TGCGCCAGCAAGACTAGCGGATACCAAGAGACCCAGTACTTC. The variable domain in full, completed from reference TRBV5-1 and TRBJ2-5, reads KAGVTQTPRYLIKTRGQQVTLSCSPISGHRSVSWYQQTPGQGLQFLFEYFSETQRNKGNFPGRFSGRQFSNSRSEMNVSTLELGDSALYLCASKTSGYQETQYFGPGTRLLVL.

This chain joins TRBV11-3 and TRBJ2-1, with TRBD2 identical over 10 bases. The V gene end was trimmed by 6 bases and the J gene end by 7 bases; junction bases not matched to a gene: 6. This CDR3 has 14 amino acids. Per germline, CDR1 SGHNT and CDR2 YENEEA. CDR3 region: CASSQREGGNEQFF. The CDR3 DNA is TGTGCCAGCAGTCAGCGGGAGGGAGGAAATGAGCAGTTCTTC. Full variable domain (remainder filled in from reference TRBV11-3 and TRBJ2-1): EAGVVQSPRYKIIEKKQPVAFWCNPISGHNTLYWYLQNLGQGPELLIRYENEEAVDDSQLPKDRFSAERLKGVDSTLKIQPAELGDSAVYLCASSQREGGNEQFFGPGTRLTVL.

V usage is TRBV4-1 and J usage is TRBJ1-2, with 8 bases that match TRBD1. This CDR3 region has 16 residues. V shed 3 bases and J 1 base; nucleotides not matched to a gene: 7. CDR1 is MGHRA and CDR2 is YSYEKL in the germline V gene. The CDR3: CASSHPGQEVNYGYTF. CDR3 nucleotide sequence: TGCGCCAGCAGCCACCCGGGACAGGAGGTTAACTATGGCTACACCTTC.

The CDR3 loop is CASSIVVVYEQYF. The CDR3 bases are TGTGCCAGTAGTATCGTGGTAGTCTACGAGCAGTACTTC. The rearrangement uses TRBV19 and TRBJ2-7; the D is unclear. V lost 3 bases and J 3 bases, leaving 9 bases between the germline ends. The CDR3 loop spans 13 amino acids. Germline assignment: CDR1 LNHDA and CDR2 SQIVND (reference sequence).

The chain joins TRBV5-8 to TRBJ1-2, with D hard to call. The CDR3 is 13 residues long. V shed 6 bases and J shed 2 bases, with 11 bases lying between them. Germline CDR1 is SGHTS and CDR2 is YDEGEE. CDR3 nucleotides: TGTGCCAGCATCCCGGGAAGAAACTATGGCTACACCTTC. Protein product: CASIPGRNYGYTF.

This clone is a singleton in its sample. The J gene is TRBJ1-2, the V gene TRBV18; D gene unclear. V lost 2 bases and J 2 bases, leaving 6 bases between the germline ends. Germline V gene data show CDR1 as KGHSH and CDR2 as LQKENI. There are 13 residues in the CDR3. CDR3 sequence (DNA): TGTGCCAGCTCACCAGACGGGAACTATGGCTACACCTTC. It translates to CASSPDGNYGYTF. Full variable domain (remainder filled in from reference TRBV18 and TRBJ1-2): NAGVMQNPRHLVRRRGQEARLRCSPMKGHSHVYWYRQLPEEGLKFMVYLQKENIIDESGMPKERFSAEFPKEGPSILRIQQVVRGDSAAYFCASSPDGNYGYTFGSGTRLTVV.